The 32 T cell receptor beta chains below come from one sample, sequenced in a study of blood T cell repertoires in COVID-19. Generated by immunoSEQ multiplex PCR, the TCRdb table keeps only in-frame clones and is missing some. The sample carries over 200,000 clones, 65% to 90% recorded once. Sequencing input: PBMCs or T cells enriched from blood (not recorded which). These receptors were obtained from a man between 18 and 35 years old who had recovered from COVID-19.

This rearrangement joins TRBV6-5 to TRBJ2-5; 7 bases fit TRBD1. This CDR3 is built from 15 residues. CDR1 MNHEY and CDR2 SVGAGI come from the germline V gene. V was pared by 5 bases and J by 2 bases, with 8 bases of the junction left unmatched. The CDR3 nucleotides read TGTGCCAGCAGTAAACAGGGGTTCGGTCAAGAGACCCAGTACTTC. Its translation is CASSKQGFGQETQYF.

The V gene is TRBV5-8, the J gene TRBJ1-1; 9 bases are a match to TRBD1. The V and J ends lost 5 bases and 0 bases, in that order; junction bases with no gene match: 11. This CDR3 comprises 17 residues. CDR1 is SGHTS and CDR2 is YDEGEE in the germline V gene. For the CDR3, the DNA is TGTGCCAGCAGTTCGGACAGGGGTTACCTCATGAACACTGAAGCTTTCTTT. Residues: CASSSDRGYLMNTEAFF.

V usage is TRBV24-1 and J usage is TRBJ1-2; a possible D gene is TRBD1 (6 bases). The CDR3 runs 16 residues. V was pared by 4 bases and J by 4 bases, with 18 bases between. The germline gives CDR1 KGHDR, CDR2 SFDVKD. CDR3 DNA: TGTGCCACCAGTGACCAGAGGGGGGGCGGAATCTATGGCTACACCTTC. As protein: CATSDQRGGGIYGYTF.

The V and J genes are TRBV27 and TRBJ2-1; maybe TRBD2 (6 bases). V was clipped by 9 bases and J by 8 bases, with 29 bases between them. Germline loops: CDR1 MNHEY, CDR2 SMNVEV (reference sequence). The CDR3 loop spans 17 amino acids. CDR3 bases: TGTGCCAGACGCGGGGACCGACTCAAGGGATCGCGCGATGAGCAGTTCTTC. It translates to CARRGDRLKGSRDEQFF.

The chain carries TRBV18 and TRBJ2-1; D is perhaps TRBD2 (5 bases). Germline CDR1 and CDR2: KGHSH and LQKENI. Between the trimmed V and J ends, which lost 6 bases and 8 bases, there was a span of 17 bases. The CDR3 has 14 amino acids. The CDR3 region is CASSLRESSHEQFF. The CDR3 nucleotides read TGTGCCAGCTCTCTAAGGGAGAGCTCCCATGAGCAGTTCTTC.

In DNA, the CDR3 is TGTGCCACCAGCCCCTACACTGGGCAGGCTTCTAACTATGGCTACACCTTC. Translating gives CATSPYTGQASNYGYTF. The chain combines TRBV15 with TRBJ1-2, with D unresolved. Germline CDR1 is LNHNV and CDR2 is YYDKDF (reference sequence). Trimming pared 5 bases from V and 0 bases from J, leaving 19 bases between. The length of the CDR3 is 17 residues.

The chain employs TRBV7-8 and TRBJ2-7; maybe TRBD2 (6 bases). This CDR3 spans 12 amino acids. Germline V lookup: CDR1 SGHVS, CDR2 FQNEAQ. The germline V and J ends were trimmed by 5 bases and 5 bases, with 10 bases remaining between them. The CDR3 DNA reads TGTGCCAGCAGCCGGGGACTGAACGAGCAGTACTTC. As protein: CASSRGLNEQYF. The entire variable domain, with the rest obtained from reference TRBV7-8 and TRBJ2-7, is as follows: GAGVSQSPRYKVAKRGQDVALRCDPISGHVSLFWYQQALGQGPEFLTYFQNEAQLDKSGLPSDRFFAERPEGSVSTLKIQRTQQEDSAVYLCASSRGLNEQYFGPGTRLTVT.

The CDR3: CASSGGLRQPQHF. In DNA form, the CDR3 reads TGTGCCAGTAGTGGTGGGCTCCGACAGCCCCAGCATTTT. The rearrangement joins TRBV19 to TRBJ1-5; the D is unclear. The CDR3 is 13 residues long. The germline CDR1 and CDR2 sequences are LNHDA and SQIVND (reference sequence). V was pared by 5 bases and J by 7 bases, with 12 bases between.

The V gene is TRBV30, the J gene TRBJ2-7; TRBD2 agrees at 9 bases. V gave up 3 bases and J gave up 0 bases; unmatched junction bases: 3. Germline CDR1 GTSNPN, CDR2 SVGIG (reference sequence). CDR3 length: 14 residues. The CDR3 nucleotides are TGTGCCTGGAGGCTAGCGGGAAACTCCTACGAGCAGTACTTC. Encoded protein: CAWRLAGNSYEQYF.

The rearrangement links TRBV10-3 to TRBJ1-1; D gene unclear. Germline V gene data show CDR1 as ENHRY and CDR2 as SYGVKD. CDR3 length: 15 residues. Trimming pared 3 bases from V and 7 bases from J, leaving 18 bases between. CDR3 residues: CAISDFETRSGEAFF. CDR3 nucleotides: TGTGCCATCAGTGATTTTGAAACCCGATCCGGTGAAGCTTTCTTT.

In this sample, this clone turned up once. V is TRBV7-9 and J is TRBJ2-1; possibly TRBD2 for D (5 bases). The CDR3 has 12 amino acids. The ends were cut back, 5 bases at V and 8 bases at J, with 10 bases in the middle. Germline CDR1 is SEHNR and CDR2 is FQNEAQ (reference sequence). The CDR3 DNA sequence: TGTGCCAGCAGCCACGCCGGGGATGAGCAGTTCTTC. As protein: CASSHAGDEQFF.

CDR3 bases: TGTGCCAGCAGCCAAGTAAGCGCAGGGCCCTATGGCTACACCTTC. Protein: CASSQVSAGPYGYTF. The chain combines TRBV3-1 (or the pseudogene TRBV3-2) with TRBJ1-2; D is possibly TRBD1 (5 bases). This CDR3 is built from 15 residues. Germline V gene lookup returns CDR1 LGHDT and CDR2 YNNKEL (reference sequence). V dropped 1 base and J dropped 4 bases, with 13 bases sitting between them.

This chain uses TRBV10-3 with TRBJ2-7, with D tentatively TRBD2 (6 bases). The germline V gene has CDR1 ENHRY and CDR2 SYGVKD. This CDR3 has 16 residues. V was shortened by 4 bases and J by 5 bases, with 21 bases between the two germline ends. CDR3 in amino acids: CAISAGFGVAEDEQYF. The CDR3 region has the DNA TGTGCCATCAGTGCCGGCTTTGGGGTAGCGGAGGACGAGCAGTACTTC.

This chain links TRBV5-6 with TRBJ2-7; D gene unclear. The CDR3 has 13 amino acids. The V gene's germline CDR1 is SGHDT and CDR2 YYEEEE. V was clipped by 0 bases and J by 2 bases, with 6 bases between them. This CDR3 reads CASSLGDPYEQYF. DNA for the CDR3: TGTGCCAGCAGCTTGGGCGATCCCTACGAGCAGTACTTC.

The rearrangement joins TRBV7-6 to TRBJ2-5, with 7 nucleotides matching TRBD1. J gave up 0 bases and V 5 bases, and 6 bases lay outside the gene matches. CDR3 size: 15 residues. Germline CDR1 is SGHVS and CDR2 is FNYEAQ. The CDR3 coding sequence is TGTGCCAGCAGCCCGCGACAGGGTGACCAAGAGACCCAGTACTTC. Residues: CASSPRQGDQETQYF.

The chain carries TRBV3-1 (or the pseudogene TRBV3-2) and TRBJ1-1; 7 nucleotides match TRBD1. Germline CDR1 reads LGHDT; CDR2 reads YNNKEL (reference sequence). J gave up 4 bases and V 3 bases, and 5 bases lay outside the gene matches. The CDR3 has 14 amino acids. The CDR3 is CASSQAGQSTEAFF. CDR3 DNA: TGTGCCAGCAGCCAGGCGGGACAGAGCACTGAAGCTTTCTTT.

The chain recombines TRBV11-3 with TRBJ2-5; TRBD2 is a possible D gene (6 bases). Looked up from germline, CDR1 is SGHNT and CDR2 is YENEEA. The CDR3 sequence is 15 residues long. V shed 3 bases and J shed 1 base, with 12 bases lying between them. This CDR3 is CASSFGRGPQETQYF. Here the CDR3 DNA reads TGTGCCAGCAGCTTTGGGCGGGGACCCCAAGAGACCCAGTACTTC.

The CDR3 bases are TGTGCCAGCAGCTCGTACTACGAGCAGTACTTC. Amino acid sequence: CASSSYYEQYF. The chain carries TRBV7-2 and TRBJ2-7, with D unresolved. The V end lost 4 bases, the J end lost 3 bases, and 4 bases lay between the germline ends. This CDR3 has 11 residues. Germline CDR1 SGHTA, CDR2 FQGNSA.

The chain employs TRBV11-2 and TRBJ1-1; TRBD1 is a possible D gene (6 bases). CDR3 length: 12 residues. CDR1 and CDR2 (germline): SGHAT, FQNNGV. Trimming pared 5 bases from V and 10 bases from J, leaving 14 bases between. Written as DNA, the CDR3 is TGTGCCAGCAGCCTTCCGGGGACAACAGCTTTCTTT. This codes for CASSLPGTTAFF.

This chain connects TRBV4-2 to TRBJ2-1; 7 nucleotides align to TRBD2. Germline trimming cut 5 bases from V and 5 bases from J; bases unmatched to any gene: 3. The germline V gene encodes CDR1 LGHNA and CDR2 YNFKEQ. There are 13 residues in the CDR3. In DNA, the CDR3 is TGTGCCAGCAGCTTCCGGGAGGACAATGAGCAGTTCTTC. Translation gives CASSFREDNEQFF.

CDR3 sequence: CASSPWDAREPGTQYF. DNA for the CDR3: TGTGCCAGCAGCCCATGGGACGCCCGGGAGCCCGGGACCCAGTACTTC. The rearrangement uses TRBV7-9 and TRBJ2-5; D is possibly TRBD2 (6 bases). Trimming took 5 bases from V and 7 from J, leaving 23 bases between them. This CDR3 has 16 residues. In germline, CDR1 is SEHNR, CDR2 FQNEAQ (reference sequence).

The chain is built from TRBV7-8 and TRBJ2-7, with TRBD2 matching 8 bases. The germline V gene encodes CDR1 SGHVS and CDR2 FQNEAQ. The trim removed 7 bases at V and 4 bases at J, leaving 12 bases unmatched. The CDR3 runs to 15 residues. CDR3 sequence reads: CASTGGASGPYEQYF. The CDR3 bases are TGTGCCAGCACCGGGGGGGCTAGCGGGCCGTACGAGCAGTACTTC.

This clone is a singleton in its sample. The germline gene is not matched at one end of the junction; a read error may be the cause. This CDR3 is also generated by other DNA sequences in the sample. The chain has TRBV12-3 or TRBV12-4 and TRBJ1-6; 9 nucleotides line up with TRBD1. This CDR3 is 13 amino acids long. In DNA, the CDR3 is TGCGCCAGCAGCGGGACAGGGAGAACACCCCTCCACTTT. Translating gives CASSGTGRTPLHF.

This clone has only a few counts. The chain recombines TRBV29-1 with TRBJ1-2, with 7 positions matching TRBD1. V dropped 6 bases and J dropped 2; count of bases not matched to a gene: 18. This CDR3 comprises 17 residues. CDR1 is SQVTM, CDR2 ANQGSEA, per germline. The CDR3 here is CSVASSMTGHSNYGYTF. The CDR3 coding sequence is TGCAGCGTGGCAAGTAGTATGACAGGGCATTCGAACTATGGCTACACCTTC.

The gene calls are TRBV5-1 and TRBJ2-1, with 14 nucleotides matching TRBD2. Germline trimming cut 4 bases from V and 6 bases from J; bases unmatched to any gene: 6. The CDR3 runs to 16 residues. Germline V gives CDR1 SGHRS, CDR2 YFSETQ. CDR3 protein: CASSRGGTSGSNEQFF. In nucleotides, the CDR3 is TGCGCCAGCAGCCGTGGGGGGACTAGCGGGAGCAATGAGCAGTTCTTC.

The rearrangement links TRBV24-1 to TRBJ2-7; 10 bases are a match to TRBD2. The germline V gene encodes CDR1 KGHDR and CDR2 SFDVKD. This CDR3 is 15 amino acids long. V was pared by 8 bases and J by 3 bases, with 9 bases of the junction left unmatched. CDR3 sequence (DNA): TGTGCCACCACCATACTAGCGGGGCTTGACTACGAGCAGTACTTC. This gives the protein CATTILAGLDYEQYF.

The rearrangement uses TRBV4-1 and TRBJ1-2; 8 bases are shared with TRBD1. CDR3 length equals 17 residues. J gave up 1 base and V 1 base, and 8 bases lay outside the gene matches. CDR1 MGHRA and CDR2 YSYEKL come from the germline V gene. Here the CDR3 DNA reads TGCGCCAGCAGCCAAGTTTCCGGGACAGGAGTTAACTATGGCTACACCTTC. Its protein is CASSQVSGTGVNYGYTF.

The chain is built from TRBV18 and TRBJ1-6, with a weak D call TRBD1 (5 bases). Trimming removed 2 bases at V and 7 bases at J, with 15 bases between. The CDR3 sequence is 16 residues long. CDR1 KGHSH and CDR2 LQKENI come from the germline V gene. Here the CDR3 reads CASSPSSQGDNSPLHF. DNA of the CDR3: TGTGCCAGCTCACCATCTTCCCAGGGTGACAATTCACCCCTCCACTTT. Using reference TRBV18 and TRBJ1-6 for the parts outside the CDR3, the full variable domain is NAGVMQNPRHLVRRRGQEARLRCSPMKGHSHVYWYRQLPEEGLKFMVYLQKENIIDESGMPKERFSAEFPKEGPSILRIQQVVRGDSAAYFCASSPSSQGDNSPLHFGNGTRLTVT.

In DNA, the CDR3 is TGTGCCAGCAGTGAACTAGCAGATATGAACACTGAAGCTTTCTTT. Protein: CASSELADMNTEAFF. The chain couples TRBV2 to TRBJ1-1; D is undetermined. CDR3 length equals 15 residues. The ends were cut back, 2 bases at V and 0 bases at J, with 10 bases in the middle. Germline V gene data show CDR1 as SNHLY and CDR2 as FYNNEI.

The chain carries TRBV7-3 and TRBJ1-6; TRBD1 agrees at 8 bases. The length of the CDR3 is 15 residues. In germline, CDR1 is SGHTA, CDR2 FQGTGA. Germline trimming cut 0 bases from V and 8 bases from J; bases unmatched to any gene: 3. The CDR3 region is CASSLTWTGYSPLHF. As DNA, the CDR3 is TGTGCCAGCAGCTTAACGTGGACAGGGTATTCACCCCTCCACTTT.

J is TRBJ2-5 and V is TRBV27, with unresolved D. V was trimmed by 7 bases and J by 5 bases, leaving 20 bases between them. CDR1 and CDR2 from the germline V gene are MNHEY and SMNVEV (reference sequence). The CDR3 is made up of 15 amino acids. DNA for the CDR3: TGTGCCAGCACCCCCCATTCTGGAGAATTGGAGACCCAGTACTTC. Its protein is CASTPHSGELETQYF.

The chain joins TRBV7-8 to TRBJ1-6; D is unresolved. This CDR3 has 16 amino acids. V dropped 5 bases and J dropped 0 bases, with 11 bases sitting between them. From germline, CDR1 is SGHVS and CDR2 FQNEAQ. CDR3 sequence: CASSQIEGSYNSPLHF. The DNA for the CDR3 is TGTGCCAGCAGCCAAATTGAGGGCTCCTATAATTCACCCCTCCACTTT.